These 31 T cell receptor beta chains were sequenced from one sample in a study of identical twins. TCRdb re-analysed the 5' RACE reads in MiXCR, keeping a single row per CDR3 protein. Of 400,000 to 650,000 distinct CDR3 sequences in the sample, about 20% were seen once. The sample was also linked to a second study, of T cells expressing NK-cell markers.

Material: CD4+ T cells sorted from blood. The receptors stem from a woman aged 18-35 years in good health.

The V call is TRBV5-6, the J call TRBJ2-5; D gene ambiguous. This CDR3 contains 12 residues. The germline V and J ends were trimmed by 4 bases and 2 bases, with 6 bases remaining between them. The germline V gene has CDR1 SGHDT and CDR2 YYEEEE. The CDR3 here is CASSPWQETQYF. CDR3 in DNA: TGTGCCAGCAGCCCTTGGCAAGAGACCCAGTACTTC.

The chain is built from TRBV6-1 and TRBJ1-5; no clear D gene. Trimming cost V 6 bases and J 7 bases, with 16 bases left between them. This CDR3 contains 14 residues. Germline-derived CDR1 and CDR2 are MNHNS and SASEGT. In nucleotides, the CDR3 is TGTGCCAGCAGCCTAGCCTGGACGGAGCAGCCCCAGCATTTT. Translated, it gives CASSLAWTEQPQHF.

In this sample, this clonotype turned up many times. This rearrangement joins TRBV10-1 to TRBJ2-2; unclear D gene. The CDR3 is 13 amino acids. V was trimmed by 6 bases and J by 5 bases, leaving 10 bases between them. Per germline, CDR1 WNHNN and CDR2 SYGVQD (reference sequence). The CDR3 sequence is CASRESGTGELFF. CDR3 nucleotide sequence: TGCGCCAGCAGAGAAAGTGGAACCGGGGAGCTGTTTTTT.

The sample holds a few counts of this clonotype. Written as DNA, the CDR3 is TGTGCCAGCAGCTTTAGGGGGCAGACTTTTAACTATGGCTACACCTTC. Amino acids: CASSFRGQTFNYGYTF. The chain joins TRBV12-3 or TRBV12-4 to TRBJ1-2; 7 positions match TRBD1. This CDR3 region has 16 residues. The V and J ends lost 6 bases and 1 base, in that order; junction bases with no gene match: 11.

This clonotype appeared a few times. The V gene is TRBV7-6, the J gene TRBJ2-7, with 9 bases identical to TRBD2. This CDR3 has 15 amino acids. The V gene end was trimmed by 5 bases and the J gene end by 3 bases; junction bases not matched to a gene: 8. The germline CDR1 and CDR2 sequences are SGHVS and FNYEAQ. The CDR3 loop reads CASSKETSGFYEQYF. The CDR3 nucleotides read TGTGCCAGCAGCAAAGAGACTAGCGGATTCTACGAGCAGTACTTC.

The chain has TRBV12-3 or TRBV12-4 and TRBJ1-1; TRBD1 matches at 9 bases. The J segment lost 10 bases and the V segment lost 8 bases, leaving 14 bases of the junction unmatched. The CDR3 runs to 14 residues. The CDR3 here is CASHRDRVVGGAFF. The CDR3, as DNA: TGTGCCAGCCACCGGGACAGGGTCGTGGGGGGAGCTTTCTTT.

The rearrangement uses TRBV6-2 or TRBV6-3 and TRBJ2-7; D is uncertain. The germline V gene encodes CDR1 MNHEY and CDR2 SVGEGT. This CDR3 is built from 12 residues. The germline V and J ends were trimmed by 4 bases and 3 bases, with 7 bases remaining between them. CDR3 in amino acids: CASSWKGYEQYF. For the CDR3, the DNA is TGTGCCAGCAGTTGGAAAGGCTACGAGCAGTACTTC.

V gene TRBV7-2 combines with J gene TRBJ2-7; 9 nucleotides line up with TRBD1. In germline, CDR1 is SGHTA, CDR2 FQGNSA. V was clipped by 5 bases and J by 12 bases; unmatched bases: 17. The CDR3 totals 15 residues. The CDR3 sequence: CASSPEGQGPLSRYF. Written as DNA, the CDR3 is TGTGCCAGCAGCCCCGAGGGACAGGGACCGCTATCCCGGTACTTC. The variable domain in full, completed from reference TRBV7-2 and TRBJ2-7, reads GAGVSQSPSNKVTEKGKDVELRCDPISGHTALYWYRQSLGQGLEFLIYFQGNSAPDKSGLPSDRFSAERTGGSVSTLTIQRTQQEDSAVYLCASSPEGQGPLSRYFGPGTRLTVT.

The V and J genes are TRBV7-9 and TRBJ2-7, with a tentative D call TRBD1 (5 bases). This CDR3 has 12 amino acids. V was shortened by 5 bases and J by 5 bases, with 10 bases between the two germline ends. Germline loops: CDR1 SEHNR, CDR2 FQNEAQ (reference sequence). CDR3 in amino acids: CASSTSGNEQYF. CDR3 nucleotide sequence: TGTGCCAGCAGCACCTCAGGGAACGAGCAGTACTTC.

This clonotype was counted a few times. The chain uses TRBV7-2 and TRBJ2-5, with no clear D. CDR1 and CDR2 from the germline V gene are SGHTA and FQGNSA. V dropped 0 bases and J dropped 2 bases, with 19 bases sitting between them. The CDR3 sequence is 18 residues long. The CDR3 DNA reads TGTGCCAGCAGCTTAGCGCTCGGCTGGGTTACTGGGCAAGAGACCCAGTACTTC. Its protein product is CASSLALGWVTGQETQYF.

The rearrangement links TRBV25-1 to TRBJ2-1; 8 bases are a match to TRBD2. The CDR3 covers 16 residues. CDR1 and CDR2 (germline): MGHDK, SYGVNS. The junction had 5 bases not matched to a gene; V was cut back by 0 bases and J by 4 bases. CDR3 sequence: CASSEYRLAGYNEQFF. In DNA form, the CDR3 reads TGTGCCAGCAGTGAATATCGCCTAGCGGGTTACAATGAGCAGTTCTTC.

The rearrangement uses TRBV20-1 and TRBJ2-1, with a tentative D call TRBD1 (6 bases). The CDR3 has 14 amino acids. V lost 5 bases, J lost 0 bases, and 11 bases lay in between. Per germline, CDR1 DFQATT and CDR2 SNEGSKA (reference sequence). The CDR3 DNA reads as TGCAGTGCTCAACAGGGCTACTCCTACAATGAGCAGTTCTTC. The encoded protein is CSAQQGYSYNEQFF.

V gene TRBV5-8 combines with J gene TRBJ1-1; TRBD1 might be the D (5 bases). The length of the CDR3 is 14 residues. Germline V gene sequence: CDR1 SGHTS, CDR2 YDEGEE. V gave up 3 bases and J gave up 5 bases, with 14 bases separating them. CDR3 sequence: CASSSGRGETEAFF. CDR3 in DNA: TGTGCCAGCAGCTCGGGACGGGGAGAGACTGAAGCTTTCTTT.

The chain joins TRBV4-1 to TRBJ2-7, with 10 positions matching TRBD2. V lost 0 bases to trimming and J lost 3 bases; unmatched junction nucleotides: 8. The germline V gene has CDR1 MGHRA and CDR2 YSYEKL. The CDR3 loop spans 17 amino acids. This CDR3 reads CASSQDSGTSAHYEQYF. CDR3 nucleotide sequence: TGCGCCAGCAGCCAAGATTCTGGGACTAGCGCCCACTACGAGCAGTACTTC.

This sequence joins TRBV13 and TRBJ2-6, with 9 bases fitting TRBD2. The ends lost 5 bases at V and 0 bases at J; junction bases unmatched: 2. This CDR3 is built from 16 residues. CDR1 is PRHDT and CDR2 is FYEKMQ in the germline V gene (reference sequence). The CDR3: CASSLAGPSGANVLTF. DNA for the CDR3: TGTGCCAGCAGCCTAGCGGGGCCCTCTGGGGCCAACGTCCTGACTTTC.

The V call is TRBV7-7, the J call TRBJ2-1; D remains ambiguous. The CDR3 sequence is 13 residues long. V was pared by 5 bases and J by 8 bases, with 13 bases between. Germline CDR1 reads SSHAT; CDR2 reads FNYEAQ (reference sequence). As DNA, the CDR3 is TGTGCCAGCAGCCTAAATCCGGGTCATGAGCAGTTCTTC. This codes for CASSLNPGHEQFF.

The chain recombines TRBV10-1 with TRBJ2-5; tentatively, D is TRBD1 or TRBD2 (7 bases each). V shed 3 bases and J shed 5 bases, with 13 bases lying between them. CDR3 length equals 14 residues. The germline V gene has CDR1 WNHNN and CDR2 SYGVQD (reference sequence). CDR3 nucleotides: TGCGCCAGCAGTGAAGCGGGGACAGCGGAGACCCAGTACTTC. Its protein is CASSEAGTAETQYF.

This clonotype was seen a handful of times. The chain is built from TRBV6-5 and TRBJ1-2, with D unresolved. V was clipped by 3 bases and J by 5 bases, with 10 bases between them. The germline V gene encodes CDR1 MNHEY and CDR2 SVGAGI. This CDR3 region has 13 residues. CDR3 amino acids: CASSYTDGYGYTF. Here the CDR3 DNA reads TGTGCCAGCAGTTATACGGACGGGTATGGCTACACCTTC.

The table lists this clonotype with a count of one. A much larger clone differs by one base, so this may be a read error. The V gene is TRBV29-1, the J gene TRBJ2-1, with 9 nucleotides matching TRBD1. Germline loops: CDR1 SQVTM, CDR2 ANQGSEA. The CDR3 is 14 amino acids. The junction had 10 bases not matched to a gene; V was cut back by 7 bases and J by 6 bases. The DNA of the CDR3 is TGCAGCGCCGCGAGGGACAGGGACTTCAATGAGCAGTTCTTC. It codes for CSAARDRDFNEQFF.

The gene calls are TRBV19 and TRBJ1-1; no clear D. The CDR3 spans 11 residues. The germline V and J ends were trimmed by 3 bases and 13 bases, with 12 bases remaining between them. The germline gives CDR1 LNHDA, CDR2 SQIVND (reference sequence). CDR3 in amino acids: CASSMPEVDFF. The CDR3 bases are TGTGCCAGTAGTATGCCTGAAGTGGATTTCTTT.

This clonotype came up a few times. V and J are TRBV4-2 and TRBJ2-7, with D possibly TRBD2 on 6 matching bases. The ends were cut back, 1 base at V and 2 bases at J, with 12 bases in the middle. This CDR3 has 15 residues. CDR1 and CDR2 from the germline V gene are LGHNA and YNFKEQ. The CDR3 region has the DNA TGTGCCAGCAGCCAAGCAGGGACTTCCACCTACGAGCAGTACTTC. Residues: CASSQAGTSTYEQYF.

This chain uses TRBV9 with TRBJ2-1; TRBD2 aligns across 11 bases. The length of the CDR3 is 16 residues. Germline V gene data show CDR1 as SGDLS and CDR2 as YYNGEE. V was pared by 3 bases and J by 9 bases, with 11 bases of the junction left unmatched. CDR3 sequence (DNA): TGTGCCAGCAGCGAAACTAGCGGGAGTAAGGGGAGTGAGCAGTTCTTC. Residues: CASSETSGSKGSEQFF.

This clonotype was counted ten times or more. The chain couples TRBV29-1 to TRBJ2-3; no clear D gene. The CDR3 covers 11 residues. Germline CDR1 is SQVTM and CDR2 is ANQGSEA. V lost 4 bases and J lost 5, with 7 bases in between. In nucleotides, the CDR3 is TGCAGCGTTGGAGAGCGAGATACGCAGTATTTT. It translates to CSVGERDTQYF.

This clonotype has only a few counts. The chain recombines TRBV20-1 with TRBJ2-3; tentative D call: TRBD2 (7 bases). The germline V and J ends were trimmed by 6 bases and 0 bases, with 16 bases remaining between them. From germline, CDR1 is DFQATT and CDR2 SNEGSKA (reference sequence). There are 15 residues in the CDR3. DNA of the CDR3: TGCAGTGCGGGGAGGGGGGAAGCGAGCACAGATACGCAGTATTTT. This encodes CSAGRGEASTDTQYF.

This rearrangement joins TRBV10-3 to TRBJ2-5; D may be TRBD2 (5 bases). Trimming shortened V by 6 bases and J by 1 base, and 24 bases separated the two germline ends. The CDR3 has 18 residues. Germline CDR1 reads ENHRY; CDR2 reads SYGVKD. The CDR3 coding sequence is TGTGCCATCAGCGAGGGCCCGAGCGGCCTCACTGGCCAAGAGACCCAGTACTTC. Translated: CAISEGPSGLTGQETQYF.

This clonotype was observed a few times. The CDR3 DNA sequence: TGCGCCAGCAGTGATAGGGTTCTCTACGAGCAGTACTTC. Translating it yields CASSDRVLYEQYF. V gene TRBV10-2 combines with J gene TRBJ2-7; no definite D call. The CDR3 is 13 residues long. In germline, CDR1 is WSHSY, CDR2 SAAADI. V shed 3 bases and J shed 3 bases, with 9 bases lying between them.

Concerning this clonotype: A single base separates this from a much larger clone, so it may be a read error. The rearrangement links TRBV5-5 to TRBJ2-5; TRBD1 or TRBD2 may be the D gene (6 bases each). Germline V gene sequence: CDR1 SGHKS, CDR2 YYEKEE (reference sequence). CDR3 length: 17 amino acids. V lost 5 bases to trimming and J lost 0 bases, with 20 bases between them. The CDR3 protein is CASRFGKGGTYQETQYF. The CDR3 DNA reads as TGTGCCAGCAGATTCGGAAAGGGGGGCACTTACCAAGAGACCCAGTACTTC.

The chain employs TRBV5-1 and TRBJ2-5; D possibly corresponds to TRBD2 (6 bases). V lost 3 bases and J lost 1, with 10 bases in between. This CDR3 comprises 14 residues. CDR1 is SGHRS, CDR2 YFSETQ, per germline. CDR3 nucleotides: TGCGCCAGCAGCTGGGGACTCCTCCAAGAGACCCAGTACTTC. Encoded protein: CASSWGLLQETQYF. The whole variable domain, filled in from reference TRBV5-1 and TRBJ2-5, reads KAGVTQTPRYLIKTRGQQVTLSCSPISGHRSVSWYQQTPGQGLQFLFEYFSETQRNKGNFPGRFSGRQFSNSRSEMNVSTLELGDSALYLCASSWGLLQETQYFGPGTRLLVL.

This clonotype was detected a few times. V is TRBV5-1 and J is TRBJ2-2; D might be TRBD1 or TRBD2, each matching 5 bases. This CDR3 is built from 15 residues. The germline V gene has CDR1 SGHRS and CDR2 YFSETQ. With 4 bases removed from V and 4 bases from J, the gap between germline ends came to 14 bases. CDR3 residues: CASSGPGRPTGELFF. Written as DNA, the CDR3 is TGCGCCAGCAGCGGCCCGGGACGACCCACCGGGGAGCTGTTTTTT.

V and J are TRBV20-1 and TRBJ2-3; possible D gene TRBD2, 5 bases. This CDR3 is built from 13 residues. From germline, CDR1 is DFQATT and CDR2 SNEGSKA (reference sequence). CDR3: CARLAGSRDTQYF. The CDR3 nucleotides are TGCGCCCGCCTAGCTGGGAGTAGGGATACGCAGTATTTT.

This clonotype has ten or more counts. DNA for the CDR3: TGCAGCGCCCGACTCGTTGATACGCAGTATTTT. This codes for CSARLVDTQYF. This chain connects TRBV29-1 to TRBJ2-3; no reliable D call. Per germline, CDR1 SQVTM and CDR2 ANQGSEA. The CDR3 totals 11 residues. Trimming pared 7 bases from V and 6 bases from J, leaving 11 bases between.